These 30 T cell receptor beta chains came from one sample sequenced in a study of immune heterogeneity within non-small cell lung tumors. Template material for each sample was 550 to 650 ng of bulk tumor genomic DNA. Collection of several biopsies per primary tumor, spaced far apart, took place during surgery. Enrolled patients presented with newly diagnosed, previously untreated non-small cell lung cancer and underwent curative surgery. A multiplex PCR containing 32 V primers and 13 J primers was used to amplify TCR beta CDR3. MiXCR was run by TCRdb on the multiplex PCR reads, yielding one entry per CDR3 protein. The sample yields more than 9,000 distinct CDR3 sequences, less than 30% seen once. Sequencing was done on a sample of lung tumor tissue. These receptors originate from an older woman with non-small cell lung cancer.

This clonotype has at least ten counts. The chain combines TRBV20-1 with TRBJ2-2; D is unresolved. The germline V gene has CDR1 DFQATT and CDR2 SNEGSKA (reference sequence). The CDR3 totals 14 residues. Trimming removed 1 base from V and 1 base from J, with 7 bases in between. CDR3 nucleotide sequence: TGCAGTGCTAGAGTAGGTGGGAACACCGGGGAGCTGTTTTTT. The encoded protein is CSARVGGNTGELFF.

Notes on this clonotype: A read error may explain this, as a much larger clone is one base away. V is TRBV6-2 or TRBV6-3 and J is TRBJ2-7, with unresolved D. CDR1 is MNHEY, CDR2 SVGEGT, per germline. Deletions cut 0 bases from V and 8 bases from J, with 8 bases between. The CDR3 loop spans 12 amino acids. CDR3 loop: CASSYSTSKQYF. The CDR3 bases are TGTGCCAGCAGTTACTCGACGAGCAAGCAGTACTTC.

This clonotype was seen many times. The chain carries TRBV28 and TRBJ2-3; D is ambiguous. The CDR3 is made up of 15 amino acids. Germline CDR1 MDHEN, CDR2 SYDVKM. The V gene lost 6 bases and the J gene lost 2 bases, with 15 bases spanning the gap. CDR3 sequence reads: CASSRASKFTDTQYF. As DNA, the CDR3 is TGTGCCAGCAGCCGGGCCTCAAAATTCACAGATACGCAGTATTTT. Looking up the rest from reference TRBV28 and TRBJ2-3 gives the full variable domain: DVKVTQSSRYLVKRTGEKVFLECVQDMDHENMFWYRQDPGLGLRLIYFSYDVKMKEKGDIPEGYSVSREKKERFSLILESASTNQTSMYLCASSRASKFTDTQYFGPGTRLTVL.

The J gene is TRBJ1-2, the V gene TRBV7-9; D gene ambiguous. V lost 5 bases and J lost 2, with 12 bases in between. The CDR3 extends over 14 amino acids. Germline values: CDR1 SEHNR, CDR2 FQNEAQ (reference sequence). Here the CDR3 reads CASSPESRNYGYTF. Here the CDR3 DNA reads TGTGCCAGCAGCCCCGAAAGTAGAAACTATGGCTACACCTTC.

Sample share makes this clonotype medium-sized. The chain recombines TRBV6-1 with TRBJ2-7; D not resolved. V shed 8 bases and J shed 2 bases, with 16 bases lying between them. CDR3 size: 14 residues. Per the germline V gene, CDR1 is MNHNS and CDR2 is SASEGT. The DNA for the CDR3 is TGTGCCAGCGGGATCAGATTTGGGGCCTACGAGCAGTACTTC. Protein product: CASGIRFGAYEQYF.

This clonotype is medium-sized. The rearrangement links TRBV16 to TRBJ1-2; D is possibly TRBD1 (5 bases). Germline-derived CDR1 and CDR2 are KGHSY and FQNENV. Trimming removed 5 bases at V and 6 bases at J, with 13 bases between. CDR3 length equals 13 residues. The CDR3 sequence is CASSSNRLHGYTF. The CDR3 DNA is TGTGCCAGCAGCTCTAACAGGCTACATGGCTACACCTTC. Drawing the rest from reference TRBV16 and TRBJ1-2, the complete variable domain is GEEVAQTPKHLVRGEGQKAKLYCAPIKGHSYVFWYQQVLKNEFKFLISFQNENVFDETGMPKERFSAKCLPNSPCSLEIQATKLEDSAVYFCASSSNRLHGYTFGSGTRLTVV.

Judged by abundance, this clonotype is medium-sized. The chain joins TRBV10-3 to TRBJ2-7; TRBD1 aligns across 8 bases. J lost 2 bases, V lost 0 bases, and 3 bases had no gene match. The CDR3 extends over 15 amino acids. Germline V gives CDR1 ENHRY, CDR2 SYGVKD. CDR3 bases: TGTGCCATCAGTGAGTCAGCACAGGGGGCCTACGAGCAGTACTTC. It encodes CAISESAQGAYEQYF.

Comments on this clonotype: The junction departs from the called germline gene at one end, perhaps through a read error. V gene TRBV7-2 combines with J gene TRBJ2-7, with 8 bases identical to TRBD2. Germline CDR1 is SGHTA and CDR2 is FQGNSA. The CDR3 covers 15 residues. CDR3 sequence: CVSSSAGGLIYEQYF. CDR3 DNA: TGTGTCAGCAGCTCGGCGGGAGGTTTAATCTACGAGCAGTACTTC.

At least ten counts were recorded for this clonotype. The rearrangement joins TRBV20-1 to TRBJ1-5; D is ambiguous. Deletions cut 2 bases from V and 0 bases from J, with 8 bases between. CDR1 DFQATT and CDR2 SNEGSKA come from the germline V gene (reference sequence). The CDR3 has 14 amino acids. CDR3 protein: CSARRADSNQPQHF. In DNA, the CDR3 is TGCAGTGCTAGAAGGGCGGATAGCAATCAGCCCCAGCATTTT.

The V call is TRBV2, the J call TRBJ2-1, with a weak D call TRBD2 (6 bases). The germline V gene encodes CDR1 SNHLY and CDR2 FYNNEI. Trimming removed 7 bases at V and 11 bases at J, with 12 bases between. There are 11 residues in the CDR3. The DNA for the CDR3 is TGTGCCAGCACCCCTGGCGGGAAGCAGTTCTTC. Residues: CASTPGGKQFF.

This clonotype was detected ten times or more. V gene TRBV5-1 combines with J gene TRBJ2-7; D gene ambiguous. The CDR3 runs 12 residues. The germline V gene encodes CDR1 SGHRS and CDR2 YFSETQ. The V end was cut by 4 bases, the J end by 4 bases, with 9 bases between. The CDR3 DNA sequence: TGCGCCAGCAGCCCAAGAGATTACGAGCAGTACTTC. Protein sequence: CASSPRDYEQYF.

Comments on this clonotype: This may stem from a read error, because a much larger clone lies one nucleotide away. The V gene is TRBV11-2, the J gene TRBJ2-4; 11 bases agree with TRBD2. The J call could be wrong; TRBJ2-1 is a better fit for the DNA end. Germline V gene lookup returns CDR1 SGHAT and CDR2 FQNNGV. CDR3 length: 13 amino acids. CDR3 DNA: TGTGCCAGCACCGATAGCGGGAGGGGTGACCAGTTCTTC. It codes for CASTDSGRGDQFF.

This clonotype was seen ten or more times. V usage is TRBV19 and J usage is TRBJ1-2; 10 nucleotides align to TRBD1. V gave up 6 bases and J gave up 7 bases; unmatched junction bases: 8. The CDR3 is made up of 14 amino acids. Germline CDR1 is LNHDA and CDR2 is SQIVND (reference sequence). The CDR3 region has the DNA TGTGCCAGTAGACCCGGGACAGGGGTTTTTGGCTACACCTTC. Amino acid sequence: CASRPGTGVFGYTF.

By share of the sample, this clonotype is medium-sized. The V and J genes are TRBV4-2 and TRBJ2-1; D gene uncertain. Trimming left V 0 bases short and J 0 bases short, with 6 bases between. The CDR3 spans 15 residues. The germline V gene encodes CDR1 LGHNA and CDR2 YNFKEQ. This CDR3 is CASSQDRTSYNEQFF. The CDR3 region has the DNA TGTGCCAGCAGCCAAGACCGAACCTCCTACAATGAGCAGTTCTTC.

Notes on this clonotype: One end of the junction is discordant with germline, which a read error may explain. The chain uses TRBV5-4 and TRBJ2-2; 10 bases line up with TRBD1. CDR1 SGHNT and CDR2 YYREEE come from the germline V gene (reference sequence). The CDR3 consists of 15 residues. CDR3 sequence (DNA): TGTGCCACCAGCTTACCGGGACAGGGGACCGGGGAGCTGTTTTTT. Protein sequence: CATSLPGQGTGELFF.

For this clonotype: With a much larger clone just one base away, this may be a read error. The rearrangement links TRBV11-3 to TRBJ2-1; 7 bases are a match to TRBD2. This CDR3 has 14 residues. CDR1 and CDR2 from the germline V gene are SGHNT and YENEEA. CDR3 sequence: CPSSLGGSSDEQFF. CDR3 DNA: TGTCCCAGCAGCTTAGGCGGGAGTAGTGATGAGCAGTTCTTC.

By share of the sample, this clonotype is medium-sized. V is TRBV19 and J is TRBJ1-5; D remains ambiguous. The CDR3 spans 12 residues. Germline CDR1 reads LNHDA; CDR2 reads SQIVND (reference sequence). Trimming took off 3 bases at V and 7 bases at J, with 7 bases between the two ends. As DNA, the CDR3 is TGTGCCAGTAGTATCGGAAGCCAGCCCCAGCATTTT. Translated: CASSIGSQPQHF.

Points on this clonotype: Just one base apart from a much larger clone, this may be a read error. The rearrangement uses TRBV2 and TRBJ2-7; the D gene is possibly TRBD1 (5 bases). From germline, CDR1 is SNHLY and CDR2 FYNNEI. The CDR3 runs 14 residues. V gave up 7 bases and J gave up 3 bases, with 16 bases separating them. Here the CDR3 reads CASTSGMASYEQYF. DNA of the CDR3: TGTGCCAGCACCTCAGGGATGGCAAGCTACGAGCAGTACTTC.

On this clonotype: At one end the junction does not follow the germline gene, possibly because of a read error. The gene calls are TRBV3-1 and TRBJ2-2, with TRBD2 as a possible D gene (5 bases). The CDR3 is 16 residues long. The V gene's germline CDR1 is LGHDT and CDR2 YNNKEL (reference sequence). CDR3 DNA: TGTGCCAGCAGCCAAAATTCGGGGATGCGCACCGGGGAGCTGCTTTTT. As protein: CASSQNSGMRTGELLF. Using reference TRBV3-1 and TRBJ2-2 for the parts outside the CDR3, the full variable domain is DTAVSQTPKYLVTQMGNDKSIKCEQNLGHDTMYWYKQDSKKFLKIMFSYNNKELIINETVPNRFSPKSPDKAHLNLHINSLELGDSAVYFCASSQNSGMRTGELLFGEGSRLTVL.

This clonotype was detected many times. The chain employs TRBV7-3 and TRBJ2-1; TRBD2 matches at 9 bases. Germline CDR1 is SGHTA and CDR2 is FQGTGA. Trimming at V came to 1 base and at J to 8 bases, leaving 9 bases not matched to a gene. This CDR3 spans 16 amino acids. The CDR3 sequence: CASSLMSSGVKHEQFF. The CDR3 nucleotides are TGTGCCAGCAGCTTAATGTCTAGCGGGGTTAAGCATGAGCAGTTCTTC.

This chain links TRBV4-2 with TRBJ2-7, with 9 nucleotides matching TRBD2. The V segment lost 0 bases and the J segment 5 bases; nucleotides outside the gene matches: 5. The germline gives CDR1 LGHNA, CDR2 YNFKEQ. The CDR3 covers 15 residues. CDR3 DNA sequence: TGTGCCAGCAGCCAAGAAGGCGCGGGAGGGAACGAGCAGTACTTC. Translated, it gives CASSQEGAGGNEQYF.

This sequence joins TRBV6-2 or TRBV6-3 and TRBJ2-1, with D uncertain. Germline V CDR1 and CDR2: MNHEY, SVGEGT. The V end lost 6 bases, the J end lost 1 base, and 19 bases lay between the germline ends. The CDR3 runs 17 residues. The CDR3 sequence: CASSADLTMRSYNEQFF. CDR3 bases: TGTGCCAGCAGCGCCGACCTCACTATGAGGTCCTACAATGAGCAGTTCTTC.

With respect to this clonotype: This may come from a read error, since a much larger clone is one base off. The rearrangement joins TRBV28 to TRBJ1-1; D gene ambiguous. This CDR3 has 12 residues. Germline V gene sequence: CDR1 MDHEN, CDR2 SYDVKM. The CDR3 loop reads CVTSRLNTEAFF. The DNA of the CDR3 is TGTGTGACGAGCCGTCTGAACACTGAAGCTTTCTTT.

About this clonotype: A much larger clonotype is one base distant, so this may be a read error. Written as DNA, the CDR3 is TGTGCCACCAGTGATCTCCGCGGGAACGGGGCCAACGTCCTGACTTTC. Translation: CATSDLRGNGANVLTF. V and J are TRBV24-1 and TRBJ2-6; possibly TRBD2 for D (6 bases). The germline V and J ends were trimmed by 3 bases and 4 bases, with 12 bases remaining between them. The V gene's germline CDR1 is KGHDR and CDR2 SFDVKD. This CDR3 spans 16 amino acids.

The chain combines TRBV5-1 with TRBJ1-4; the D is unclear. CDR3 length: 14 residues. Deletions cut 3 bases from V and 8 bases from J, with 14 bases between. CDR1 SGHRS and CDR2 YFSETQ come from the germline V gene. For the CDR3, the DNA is TGCGCCAGCAGCTGGACGTTAGCGGGGGAAAAACTGTTTTTT. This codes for CASSWTLAGEKLFF.

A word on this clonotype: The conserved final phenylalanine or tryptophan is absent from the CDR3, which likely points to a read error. CDR3 in amino acids: CASSNRGSTNEKLFL. The CDR3 coding sequence is TGTGCCAGTAGTAACAGGGGGTCGACTAATGAAAAACTGTTTCTT. The gene calls are TRBV19 and TRBJ1-4; 8 positions agree with TRBD1. There are 15 residues in the CDR3. The trim removed 4 bases at V and 2 bases at J, leaving 3 bases unmatched. CDR1 LNHDA and CDR2 SQIVND come from the germline V gene (reference sequence).

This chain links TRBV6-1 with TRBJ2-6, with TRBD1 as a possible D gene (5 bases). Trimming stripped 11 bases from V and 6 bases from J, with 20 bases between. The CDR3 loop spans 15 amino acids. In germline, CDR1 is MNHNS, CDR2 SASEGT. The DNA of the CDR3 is TGTGCCGGAAGTGAAGATGGGGCGGCGGCCAACGTCCTGACTTTC. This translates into CAGSEDGAAANVLTF.

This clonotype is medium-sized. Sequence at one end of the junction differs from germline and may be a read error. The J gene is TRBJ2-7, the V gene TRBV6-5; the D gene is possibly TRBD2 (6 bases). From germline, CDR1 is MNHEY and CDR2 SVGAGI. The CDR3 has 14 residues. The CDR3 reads CASSNSIGGTEQYF. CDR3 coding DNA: TGTGCCAGCAGTAACTCAATCGGTGGGACTGAGCAGTACTTC.

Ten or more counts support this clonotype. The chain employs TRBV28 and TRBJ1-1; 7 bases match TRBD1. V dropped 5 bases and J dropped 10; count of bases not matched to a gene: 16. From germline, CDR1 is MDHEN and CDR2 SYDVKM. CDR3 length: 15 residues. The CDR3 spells CASSKRQGGFGRAFF. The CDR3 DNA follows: TGTGCCAGCAGTAAAAGACAGGGCGGGTTTGGTAGAGCTTTCTTT.

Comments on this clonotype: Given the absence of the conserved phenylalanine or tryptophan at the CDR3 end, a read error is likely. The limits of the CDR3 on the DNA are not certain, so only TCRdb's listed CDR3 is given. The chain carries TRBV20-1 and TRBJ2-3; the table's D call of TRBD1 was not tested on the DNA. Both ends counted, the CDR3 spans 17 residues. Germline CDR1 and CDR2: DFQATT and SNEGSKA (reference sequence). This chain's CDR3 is CSAAGGGRVTYEQYFGP.